These T cell receptor beta chains were read from a single sample in a study of T-cell memory formation after mild COVID-19. TCRdb reprocessed the 5' RACE reads with MiXCR, giving one entry per CDR3 protein. There are about 210,000 distinct CDR3 sequences in the sample; 10% occur only once, and roughly 3.2% lies in the top ten. Sequenced material: PBMCs or a T cell subset sorted from them (not recorded which). Source of these receptors: a young man who had mild COVID-19 (a few samples of this study predate the infection). Cell type and time point are not known. The CDR3 runs from the conserved cysteine through the conserved F or W. D genes are given only for firm matches. Size is omitted from some rows. Given values are once, few, many or a class for expanded clones.

few,TRBV5-1,TRBJ2-3,NA,TGCGCCAGCAGCGGGTTACCCACAGATACGCAGTATTTT,CASSGLPTDTQYF
few,TRBV12-3/TRBV12-4,TRBJ2-7,TRBD1,TGTGCCAGCAGTTTTGGCGGACAGGGTTCCTACGAGCAGTACTTC,CASSFGGQGSYEQYF
NA,TRBV2,TRBJ2-3,NA,TGTGCCAGCAGTGACCTTGGGGGGCCGGATACGCAGTATTTT,CASSDLGGPDTQYF
few,TRBV7-6,TRBJ1-5,NA,TGTGCCAGCAGCTTAGGGCCGGACAGAGCCAATCAGCCCCAGCATTTT,CASSLGPDRANQPQHF
NA,TRBV5-1,TRBJ2-6,NA,TGCGCCAGCCGTTTCGGGGCCAACGTCCTGACTTTC,CASRFGANVLTF
NA,TRBV18,TRBJ1-4,NA,TGTGCCAGCTCACCGCAGGAGTATAATGAAAAACTGTTTTTT,CASSPQEYNEKLFF
once,TRBV6-2/TRBV6-3,TRBJ1-2,NA,TGTGCCAGCAGTTGGAGAGACTATGGCTACACCTTC,CASSWRDYGYTF
few,TRBV28,TRBJ2-5,TRBD1,TGTGCCAGCAGCGAGACCGGGACAGGGGGAAGAGAGACCCAGTACTTC,CASSETGTGGRETQYF
few,TRBV7-2,TRBJ2-5,TRBD2,TGTGCCAGCAGCAGTAGAGGAGGGACTAGCGGGCGAGAGACCCAGTACTTC,CASSSRGGTSGRETQYF
many,TRBV7-3,TRBJ1-1,TRBD1,TGTGCCAGCAGCCCGACAGGGCCTGGCACTGAAGCTTTCTTT,CASSPTGPGTEAFF
NA,TRBV11-2,TRBJ2-3,NA,TGTGCCAGCAGCTTGTTGTCTGTTACGCAGTATTTT,CASSLLSVTQYF
many,TRBV6-6,TRBJ2-5,TRBD2,TGCGCCAGCAGCCCAGCGGGGGGACAAGAGACCCAGTACTTC,CASSPAGGQETQYF
NA,TRBV29-1,TRBJ1-4,NA,TGCAGCGCCGCGTTGGACGGGGGTGAAAAACTGTTTTTT,CSAALDGGEKLFF
few,TRBV7-2,TRBJ2-3,TRBD2,TGTGCCAGCACCTCTGAGCGGGGGGGCCGAGATACGCAGTATTTT,CASTSERGGRDTQYF
few,TRBV7-8,TRBJ2-4,NA,TGTGCCAGCAGCGCTAGATTCAGCCAAATAGCCAAAAACATTCAGTACTTC,CASSARFSQIAKNIQYF
NA,TRBV5-1,TRBJ2-2,NA,TGCGCCAGCAGCACCCTGAACACCGGGGAGCTGTTTTTT,CASSTLNTGELFF
NA,TRBV5-1,TRBJ1-2,NA,TGCGCCAGCAGTCCGGACGGAAGGGGTGGCTACACCTTC,CASSPDGRGGYTF
few,TRBV2,TRBJ2-5,TRBD2,TGTGCCAGCAGTCCGACTAGCGGGGGGTATTTAGGCCCCTTTCAGACCCAGTACTTC,CASSPTSGGYLGPFQTQYF
many,TRBV5-1,TRBJ2-3,TRBD1,TGCGCCAGCAGCTCCACCGGACAGGGAGCACTCACAGATACGCAGTATTTT,CASSSTGQGALTDTQYF
few,TRBV20-1,TRBJ1-5,NA,TGCAGTGCTAGACGGGGAAATCAGCCCCAGCATTTT,CSARRGNQPQHF
few,TRBV6-1,TRBJ2-3,TRBD2,TGTGCCAGCAGGACCCTAGCGGGGGGTCCAGATACGCAGTATTTT,CASRTLAGGPDTQYF
few,TRBV6-2/TRBV6-3,TRBJ2-5,NA,TGTGCCAGCAGACGGGGACACGGGGAGACCCAGTACTTC,CASRRGHGETQYF
NA,TRBV5-1,TRBJ2-5,NA,TGCGCCAGCAGCCCCTTAGGCGGGCCCGAGACCCAGTACTTC,CASSPLGGPETQYF
few,TRBV7-9,TRBJ1-2,TRBD1,TGTGCCAGCAGCTCCCCGGGGGACAGGGGCGCTTATGGCTACACCTTC,CASSSPGDRGAYGYTF
NA,TRBV5-1,TRBJ2-1,NA,TGCGCCAGCAGCTGGTTTGGAGACCTTTCGAATGAGCAGTTCTTC,CASSWFGDLSNEQFF
few,TRBV20-1,TRBJ1-4,NA,TGCAGTGCTAGTGTCCTCGTCGGAACAACTAATGAAAAACTGTTTTTT,CSASVLVGTTNEKLFF
NA,TRBV6-6,TRBJ2-7,TRBD2,TGTGCCAGCAGTTTCACTAGCGGACCATTCTCCTACGAGCAGTACTTC,CASSFTSGPFSYEQYF
few,TRBV7-9,TRBJ2-5,NA,TGTGCCAGCAGCCCACGGTCGACCGCATTTAGGGAGACCCAGTACTTC,CASSPRSTAFRETQYF
few,TRBV4-3,TRBJ2-3,NA,TGCGCCAGCAGCCAAGTAACCAGCACAGATACGCAGTATTTT,CASSQVTSTDTQYF
many,TRBV7-2,TRBJ2-1,TRBD1,TGTGCCAGCAGCTCATGGACAGGGAACAATGAGCAGTTCTTC,CASSSWTGNNEQFF
NA,TRBV20-1,TRBJ1-1,NA,TGCAGTGCTCGGAATACAGTGAACACTGAAGCTTTCTTT,CSARNTVNTEAFF